The 22 T cell receptor beta chains below all came from one sample that was sequenced in a study of a mutant IDH1 vaccine in newly diagnosed glioma. Libraries were prepared by immunoSEQ multiplex PCR; TCRdb keeps only in-frame clonotypes and omits some of them. The sample lists about 38,000 clones, approximately 92% occurring once. Regarding time point: baseline, week 1 (first vaccination visit). The treatment here: pre-vaccination baseline after standard-of-care therapy. This specimen was PBMCs, taken from a glioma patient treated with radiotherapy, temozolomide or both. The receptors come from a young man with glioma.

The CDR3 nucleotides are TGTGCCTGGAGTGCTACCTGGGGACTTAATGAAAAACTGTTTTTT. It yields the protein CAWSATWGLNEKLFF. The V call is TRBV30, the J call TRBJ1-4; maybe TRBD1 (5 bases). Trimming stripped 1 base from V and 4 bases from J, with 13 bases between. This CDR3 spans 15 amino acids. The V gene's germline CDR1 is GTSNPN and CDR2 SVGIG (reference sequence).

V and J are TRBV19 and TRBJ2-3; a possible D gene is TRBD1 (6 bases). The germline gives CDR1 LNHDA, CDR2 SQIVND (reference sequence). V was pared by 5 bases and J by 6 bases, with 18 bases between. The CDR3 spans 15 residues. The CDR3 DNA reads TGTGCCAGTAGTCCCCAGGGGCCCGCCGGGGATACGCAGTATTTT. This encodes CASSPQGPAGDTQYF.

The chain links TRBV4-3 to TRBJ2-7, with 12 bases fitting TRBD1. J lost 4 bases, V lost 3 bases, and 4 bases had no gene match. Germline V gives CDR1 LGHNA, CDR2 YSLEER. The CDR3 has 15 residues. CDR3 in amino acids: CASSQGQGATYEQYF. Written as DNA, the CDR3 is TGCGCCAGCAGCCAGGGACAGGGGGCGACGTACGAGCAGTACTTC.

This clone was seen just once. V and J are TRBV13 and TRBJ2-1; TRBD1 matches at 7 bases. Germline assignment: CDR1 PRHDT and CDR2 FYEKMQ (reference sequence). The CDR3 runs to 15 residues. V lost 5 bases and J lost 2; bases outside the gene matches: 6. Here the CDR3 DNA reads TGTGCCAGCAGCCCCCGGACAGGAGCCTACAATGAGCAGTTCTTC. Translated, it gives CASSPRTGAYNEQFF.

The V call is TRBV20-1, the J call TRBJ1-1; D gene unclear. The CDR3 covers 11 residues. Germline V lookup: CDR1 DFQATT, CDR2 SNEGSKA (reference sequence). V dropped 1 base and J dropped 3 bases, with 3 bases sitting between them. The DNA of the CDR3 is TGCAGTGCTAGAGTAGACACTGAAGCTTTCTTT. Translated, it gives CSARVDTEAFF.

The chain couples TRBV28 to TRBJ1-5; TRBD1 might be the D (5 bases). The germline V and J ends were trimmed by 6 bases and 0 bases, with 12 bases remaining between them. Per germline, CDR1 MDHEN and CDR2 SYDVKM. The CDR3 runs to 15 residues. CDR3 protein: CASSRDSYSNQPQHF. For the CDR3, the DNA is TGTGCCAGCAGCCGCGACAGTTATAGCAATCAGCCCCAGCATTTT.

This chain joins TRBV5-6 and TRBJ2-2, with TRBD2 matching over 7 bases. The CDR3 consists of 14 residues. Germline V gene lookup returns CDR1 SGHDT and CDR2 YYEEEE. Unmatched junction bases numbered 3, after V lost 0 bases and J lost 7 bases. CDR3 region: CASSLGAGLGELFF. The CDR3 coding sequence is TGTGCCAGCAGCTTGGGAGCGGGACTCGGGGAGCTGTTTTTT.

The rearrangement links TRBV19 to TRBJ1-1; D is ambiguous. CDR3 size: 11 residues. V was clipped by 3 bases and J by 1 base, with 0 bases between them. CDR1 is LNHDA and CDR2 is SQIVND in the germline V gene (reference sequence). The CDR3 loop is CASSMNTEAFF. The CDR3 nucleotides read TGTGCCAGTAGTATGAACACTGAAGCTTTCTTT.

The chain combines TRBV7-2 with TRBJ2-7; tentatively, D is TRBD2 (6 bases). The CDR3 covers 14 residues. Per the germline V gene, CDR1 is SGHTA and CDR2 is FQGNSA. The V end lost 4 bases, the J end lost 3 bases, and 13 bases lay between the germline ends. The CDR3: CASSSQRVVYEQYF. The CDR3 DNA reads TGTGCCAGCAGCTCGCAGCGGGTCGTCTACGAGCAGTACTTC.

CDR3 residues: CASSLDRYQPQHF. As DNA, the CDR3 is TGTGCCAGCAGCCTGGACAGGTACCAGCCCCAGCATTTT. This chain uses TRBV6-5 with TRBJ1-5; 7 nucleotides match TRBD1. This CDR3 comprises 13 residues. V lost 6 bases and J lost 7; bases outside the gene matches: 6. Per the germline V gene, CDR1 is MNHEY and CDR2 is SVGAGI.

The chain combines TRBV19 with TRBJ2-5, with D unresolved. The germline gives CDR1 LNHDA, CDR2 SQIVND (reference sequence). This CDR3 is 11 amino acids long. V gave up 3 bases and J gave up 5 bases, with 4 bases separating them. CDR3 protein: CASSIRETQYF. DNA for the CDR3: TGTGCCAGTAGTATCCGGGAGACCCAGTACTTC.

This sequence joins TRBV7-9 and TRBJ2-1; tentative D call: TRBD1 (6 bases). V gave up 4 bases and J gave up 0 bases, with 10 bases separating them. Germline CDR1 SEHNR, CDR2 FQNEAQ (reference sequence). This CDR3 comprises 15 residues. CDR3: CASSSQGFSYNEQFF. In DNA, the CDR3 is TGTGCCAGCAGCTCACAGGGTTTCTCCTACAATGAGCAGTTCTTC.

The chain carries TRBV15 and TRBJ2-7; D is possibly TRBD2 (5 bases). V lost 5 bases and J 7 bases, leaving 15 bases between the germline ends. Germline CDR1 is LNHNV and CDR2 is YYDKDF (reference sequence). CDR3 length: 13 residues. The CDR3 loop reads CATSSRLQREQYF. CDR3 bases: TGTGCCACCAGCTCCCGACTCCAGCGGGAGCAGTACTTC.

The rearrangement uses TRBV7-9 and TRBJ2-1; 9 bases are a match to TRBD1. Germline values: CDR1 SEHNR, CDR2 FQNEAQ (reference sequence). J lost 6 bases, V lost 1 base, and 1 base had no gene match. This CDR3 contains 14 residues. CDR3 nucleotides: TGTGCCAGCAGCTTAGTGGGACAGGGCAATGAGCAGTTCTTC. Its translation is CASSLVGQGNEQFF.

This chain uses TRBV4-3 with TRBJ2-5; 10 nucleotides match TRBD2. From germline, CDR1 is LGHNA and CDR2 YSLEER. The CDR3 is made up of 15 amino acids. The trim removed 4 bases at V and 2 bases at J, leaving 4 bases unmatched. The CDR3 DNA follows: TGCGCCAGCAGCCCCGGGACTAGCGCACAAGAGACCCAGTACTTC. It translates to CASSPGTSAQETQYF.

The rearrangement joins TRBV30 to TRBJ1-5, with D unresolved. Per germline, CDR1 GTSNPN and CDR2 SVGIG (reference sequence). V was pared by 4 bases and J by 0 bases, with 10 bases between. The CDR3 is 14 residues long. The CDR3 protein is CAWNSGASNQPQHF. The CDR3 nucleotides are TGTGCCTGGAATTCTGGAGCTAGCAATCAGCCCCAGCATTTT. The full variable domain, its missing parts supplied by reference TRBV30 and TRBJ1-5, is SQTIHQWPATLVQPVGSPLSLECTVEGTSNPNLYWYRQAAGRGLQLLFYSVGIGQISSEVPQNLSASRPQDRQFILSSKKLLLSDSGFYLCAWNSGASNQPQHFGDGTRLSIL.

The chain joins TRBV7-6 to TRBJ2-1; D remains unclear. V was trimmed by 1 base and J by 2 bases, leaving 12 bases between them. The CDR3 sequence is 16 residues long. Per the germline V gene, CDR1 is SGHVS and CDR2 is FNYEAQ. For the CDR3, the DNA is TGTGCCAGCAGCTTAGAGGCCCGCACGGCCTACAATGAGCAGTTCTTC. Its protein is CASSLEARTAYNEQFF. The variable domain in full, with the rest retrieved from reference TRBV7-6 and TRBJ2-1, is GAGVSQSPRYKVTKRGQDVALRCDPISGHVSLYWYRQALGQGPEFLTYFNYEAQQDKSGLPNDRFSAERPEGSISTLTIQRTEQRDSAMYRCASSLEARTAYNEQFFGPGTRLTVL.

This sequence joins TRBV28 and TRBJ2-2; TRBD2 might be the D (6 bases). Trimming pared 5 bases from V and 3 bases from J, leaving 22 bases between. Germline lookup yields CDR1 MDHEN and CDR2 SYDVKM. This CDR3 is built from 18 residues. CDR3 nucleotides: TGTGCCAGCAGTCCCTCACTATGGACCCGGGGGTACACCGGGGAGCTGTTTTTT. Protein sequence: CASSPSLWTRGYTGELFF. Full variable domain (remainder filled in from reference TRBV28 and TRBJ2-2): DVKVTQSSRYLVKRTGEKVFLECVQDMDHENMFWYRQDPGLGLRLIYFSYDVKMKEKGDIPEGYSVSREKKERFSLILESASTNQTSMYLCASSPSLWTRGYTGELFFGEGSRLTVL.

The rearrangement joins TRBV6-1 to TRBJ1-5, with 8 bases identical to TRBD1. This CDR3 has 15 amino acids. Germline CDR1 reads MNHNS; CDR2 reads SASEGT. The V gene end was trimmed by 5 bases and the J gene end by 4 bases; junction bases not matched to a gene: 7. CDR3 protein: CASSWGRQGNQPQHF. CDR3 coding DNA: TGTGCCAGCAGTTGGGGTAGACAGGGGAATCAGCCCCAGCATTTT.

The gene calls are TRBV7-9 and TRBJ2-7; TRBD2 matches at 13 bases. The length of the CDR3 is 16 residues. CDR1 is SEHNR and CDR2 is FQNEAQ in the germline V gene (reference sequence). With 1 base clipped from V and 4 bases from J, the junction kept 4 bases outside the gene matches. CDR3 nucleotides: TGTGCCAGCAGCTTAGTTGGGACTAGCGGGATATACGAGCAGTACTTC. It codes for CASSLVGTSGIYEQYF.

The rearrangement uses TRBV5-1 and TRBJ2-2; D is undetermined. V was pared by 4 bases and J by 4 bases, with 14 bases between. Looked up from germline, CDR1 is SGHRS and CDR2 is YFSETQ. CDR3 length: 15 amino acids. CDR3 nucleotide sequence: TGCGCCAGCAGCCTCGTCCAAACTCCCACCGGGGAGCTGTTTTTT. Protein sequence: CASSLVQTPTGELFF.

This chain connects TRBV4-2 to TRBJ1-2, with D possibly being TRBD1 (5 bases). This CDR3 is 14 amino acids long. V lost 3 bases and J lost 8, with 16 bases in between. Germline V CDR1 and CDR2: LGHNA, YNFKEQ. CDR3 amino acids: CASSQGGEGGGYTF. In DNA form, the CDR3 reads TGTGCCAGCAGCCAGGGGGGAGAGGGTGGCGGCTACACCTTC.